What follows describes a single T cell receptor (beta chain). Trimming took 0 bases from V and 4 from J, leaving 13 bases between them. The germline V gene has CDR1 SGHRS and CDR2 YFSETQ. This CDR3 has 15 amino acids. The source of the sample is a study of blood T cell repertoires in COVID-19. Original data processing: Reference gene primer amplification gave estimated nucleated cell counts. The table came from immunoSEQ multiplex PCR; TCRdb's copy has only in-frame clones and leaves some out. That table is the source of V, J and clone size, and D and trimming were worked out from the DNA. The sample gives about 250,000 clones, approximately 84% of which show up once; more than 1.5% is in the top ten. Participants were placed into cohorts based on the clinical history they reported. Recovered status applied to Cohort 3 donors who had two consecutive negative PCRs. It also applied to those with clearance or with symptom resolution.

This sequence joins TRBV5-1 and TRBJ1-2, with D possibly TRBD1 on 6 matching bases. The sequence was collected from a man aged 40-49 years who had recovered from COVID-19. Sequencing was carried out using PBMCs or T cells enriched from blood (not recorded which). Here the CDR3 reads CASSLERTDSYGYTF. CDR3 sequence (DNA): TGCGCCAGCAGCTTGGAACGGACAGACTCCTATGGCTACACCTTC.